Listed below are T cell receptor beta chains from one sample, sequenced in a study of tumor-infiltrating lymphocytes in primary liver carcinoma. In TCRdb, the multiplex PCR reads were re-called with MiXCR into one record per CDR3 protein. The sample gives roughly 57,000 distinct CDR3 sequences, 71% of which show up once; 57% is in the top ten. Material for sequencing was liver tumor tissue from sampling region 2. The receptor set was obtained from a middle-aged man with primary liver carcinoma and hepatitis B virus infection. The CDR3 runs from the conserved cysteine through the conserved F or W. A D gene is named only where the DNA matches it firmly. Some rows mark clone size as missing; the rest say once, few, many or name a class of expanded clone.

10	TRBV29-1	TRBJ2-1	NA	NA	CSVYHNEQFF	TGCAGCGTGTACCACAATGAGCAGTTCTTC
14	TRBV28	TRBJ1-5	NA	NA	CASSLSCINQPQHF	TGTGCCAGCAGTTTATCATGTATTAATCAGCCCCAGCATTTT
16	TRBV11-2	TRBJ1-2	many	NA	CASSLDSVAYSRGYTF	TGTGCCAGCAGCTTAGATTCGGTAGCCTATTCTCGAGGCTACACCTTC
14	TRBV5-5	TRBJ2-5	NA	NA	CASTWGGRVEAQYF	TGTGCGAGCACCTGGGGGGGGCGCGTAGAGGCCCAGTACTTC
11	TRBV12-3/TRBV12-4	TRBJ2-5	NA	NA	CASTMEGAQYF	TGTGCCAGCACTATGGAGGGGGCCCAGTACTTC
15	TRBV6-5	TRBJ2-7	NA	NA	CASSYRASGGNEQYF	TGTGCCAGCAGTTATCGGGCTAGTGGGGGCAACGAGCAGTACTTC
14	TRBV6-4	TRBJ2-1	many	NA	CASSERGSEDEQFF	TGTGCCAGCAGTGAACGTGGGAGTGAAGATGAGCAGTTCTTC
12	TRBV14	TRBJ2-3	NA	NA	CASSQTTVTQYF	TGTGCCAGCAGCCAAACCACAGTTACGCAGTATTTT
19	TRBV12-3/TRBV12-4	TRBJ2-1	NA	NA	CASSLRVGRSRRIQNEQFF	TGTGCAAGCAGTTTACGGGTAGGGCGGTCCCGTCGCATACAAAATGAGCAGTTCTTC
18	TRBV12-3/TRBV12-4	TRBJ2-1	NA	TRBD2	CDSSFPSLAGGEGNEQFF	TGTGACAGCAGTTTCCCCAGTCTCGCGGGAGGGGAGGGTAATGAGCAGTTCTTC
14	TRBV11-3	TRBJ2-1	many	NA	CVSSLGVSNDEQFF	TGTGTCAGCAGCTTAGGCGTCTCGAACGATGAGCAGTTCTTC
18	TRBV11-2	TRBJ2-2	NA	TRBD2	CASSLYTLTSANTGELYF	TGTGCCAGCAGCCTTTATACCCTGACTAGCGCTAATACCGGGGAGCTGTATTTT
18	TRBV4-2	TRBJ2-3	NA	TRBD2	CTSSQMALLAGATDTQYF	TGTACCAGCAGCCAAATGGCGCTTCTAGCGGGAGCGACAGATACTCAGTATTTT
18	TRBV4-2	TRBJ2-7	NA	TRBD2	CASNEKPGLAGGPHEQYF	TGCGCCAGCAATGAAAAACCGGGACTAGCGGGAGGGCCACACGAGCAGTACTTC
14	TRBV6-1	TRBJ1-1	many	NA	CASSELSRGDEAFF	TGTGCCAGCAGTGAATTGAGCAGGGGAGATGAAGCTTTCTTT
13	TRBV11-1	TRBJ2-1	many	NA	CASSPGGPNEQFF	TGTGCCAGCAGCCCTGGTGGTCCGAATGAGCAGTTCTTC
16	TRBV12-3/TRBV12-4	TRBJ1-4	NA	TRBD1	CASSLQGERLNEKLLF	TGTGCCAGCAGTCTACAGGGGGAACGCCTGAATGAAAAACTGTTGTTT
15	TRBV11-2	TRBJ2-7	NA	TRBD1	CASSYGTGGLYEQYF	TGTGCCAGTAGCTACGGGACAGGGGGTCTCTACGAGCAGTACTTC
14	TRBV10-3	TRBJ2-7	NA	NA	CATSDSRGFGEQYF	TGTGCCACCAGTGACTCTCGGGGTTTCGGGGAGCAGTACTTC
12	TRBV12-3/TRBV12-4	TRBJ2-5	many	NA	CASRGEQETQYF	TGTGCCAGCAGGGGCGAACAAGAGACCCAGTACTTC
16	TRBV11-2	TRBJ2-5	NA	TRBD2	CANSQTPGGGEETQYF	TGTGCCAACAGTCAAACTCCTGGCGGGGGGGAAGAGACACAGTACTTC
15	TRBV5-1	TRBJ1-1	few	TRBD1	CTSSLGQAMNTEAFF	TGCACCAGCAGCTTGGGACAGGCTATGAACACTGAAGCTTTCTTT
14	TRBV11-2	TRBJ2-3	NA	NA	CASSMLQGPDTQYF	TGTGCCAGCAGCATGCTACAGGGTCCAGATACGCAGTATTTT
14	TRBV10-3	TRBJ1-1	NA	NA	CAIIGGSMNTEAFF	TGTGCCATCATTGGCGGCTCCATGAACACTGAAGCTTTCTTT
13	TRBV5-6	TRBJ2-5	NA	NA	CASYPSTRETQYF	TGTGCCAGCTACCCTAGCACCCGGGAGACCCAGTACTTC
13	TRBV6-5	TRBJ2-1	NA	TRBD1	CASSAQGNNEEFF	TGTGCCAGCAGTGCACAGGGGAACAATGAGGAGTTCTTC
14	TRBV11-3	TRBJ1-3	many	TRBD1	CASTTGLSGNTIYF	TGTGCCAGCACGACAGGGCTATCTGGAAATACCATATATTTT